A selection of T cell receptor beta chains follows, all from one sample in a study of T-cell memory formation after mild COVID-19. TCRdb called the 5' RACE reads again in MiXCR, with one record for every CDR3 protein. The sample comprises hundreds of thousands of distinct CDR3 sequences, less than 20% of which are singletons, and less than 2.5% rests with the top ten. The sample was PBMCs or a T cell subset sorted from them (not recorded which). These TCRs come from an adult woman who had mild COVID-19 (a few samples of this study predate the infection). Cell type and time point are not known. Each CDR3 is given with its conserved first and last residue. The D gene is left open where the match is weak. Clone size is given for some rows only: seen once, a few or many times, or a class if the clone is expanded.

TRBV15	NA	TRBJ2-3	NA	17	NA	CATSRAGVGGGASRMYF
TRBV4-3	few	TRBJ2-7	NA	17	TGCGCCAGCAGCCTCCGGGTGAGCCCCTTAGGAGTGTACGAGCAGTACTTC	CASSLRVSPLGVYEQYF
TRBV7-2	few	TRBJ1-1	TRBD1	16	TGTGCCAGCAGCCCGCGAGGACAGGGTTTGAACACTGAAGCTTTCTTT	CASSPRGQGLNTEAFF
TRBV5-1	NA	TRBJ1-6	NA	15	TGCGCCAGCAGCTTGGATACAGGGTCCCAATCACCCCTCCACTTT	CASSLDTGSQSPLHF
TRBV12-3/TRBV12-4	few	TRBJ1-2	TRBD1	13	TGTGCCAGCAGTTTCCCCAGGGGGTATGGCTACACCTTC	CASSFPRGYGYTF
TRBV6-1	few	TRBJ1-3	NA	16	TGTGCCAGCAGTGAAGCTGGGAAGGCCCATGGAAACACCATATATTTT	CASSEAGKAHGNTIYF
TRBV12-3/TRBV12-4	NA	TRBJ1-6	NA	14	TGTGCCAGCACCTCCCCAGGTTTGATGGGGCCCCTCCACTTT	CASTSPGLMGPLHF
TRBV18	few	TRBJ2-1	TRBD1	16	TGTGCCAGCTCAGACAGGACAGGGGCGTCCTACAATGAGCAGTTCTTC	CASSDRTGASYNEQFF
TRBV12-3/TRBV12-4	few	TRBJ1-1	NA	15	TGTGCCAGCAGTTCCTACGGGGGGGGCGACACTGAAGCTTTCTTT	CASSSYGGGDTEAFF
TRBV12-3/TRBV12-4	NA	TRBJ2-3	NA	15	TGTGCCAGCAGCCGCGACTTGGGGGGCACAGATACGCAGTATTTT	CASSRDLGGTDTQYF
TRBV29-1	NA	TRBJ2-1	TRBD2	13	TGCAGCGTTGGCCCTTCTGGACTAGCTGTTCAGTTCTTC	CSVGPSGLAVQFF
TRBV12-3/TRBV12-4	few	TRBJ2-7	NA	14	TGTGCCAGCAGCCGCTCGACGGTTTCCTACGAGCAGTACTTC	CASSRSTVSYEQYF
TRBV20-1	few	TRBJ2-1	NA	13	TGCAGTGCTAGAGACCAAAGACCGGGTGGAGTGATCTTC	CSARDQRPGGVIF
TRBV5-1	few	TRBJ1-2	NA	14	TGCGCCAGCAGCGGGGCAGCGCCAAGCGATGGCTACACCTTC	CASSGAAPSDGYTF
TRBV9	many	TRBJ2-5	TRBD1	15	TGTGCCAGCAGCGTAGACGGACAGGGGCGGGAGACCCAGTACTTC	CASSVDGQGRETQYF
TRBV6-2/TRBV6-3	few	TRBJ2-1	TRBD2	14	TGTGCCAGCAGTCCGACTAGCGGGTTCTATGAGCAGTTCTTC	CASSPTSGFYEQFF
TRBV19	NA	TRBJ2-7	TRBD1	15	TGTGCCAGTAGTAGAGGGACAGTCGCCACCTACGAGCAGTACTTC	CASSRGTVATYEQYF
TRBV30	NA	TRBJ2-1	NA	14	TGTGCCTGGATCGGGGGGCCCGGCCGGGAGGAGCAGTTCTTC	CAWIGGPGREEQFF
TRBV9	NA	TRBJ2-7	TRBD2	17	TGTGCCAGCAGCAAGTCCGTGACGACTAGCGGGTCCCACGAGCAGTACTTC	CASSKSVTTSGSHEQYF
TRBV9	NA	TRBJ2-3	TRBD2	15	TGTGCCAGCAGCGTATTGGGGGGGAGCTCAGATACGCAGTATTTT	CASSVLGGSSDTQYF
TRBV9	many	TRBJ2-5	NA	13	TGTGCCAGCAGCTTGAGGGGACAAGAGACCCAGTACTTC	CASSLRGQETQYF
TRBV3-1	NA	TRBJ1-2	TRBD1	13	TGTGCCAGCAGTCGACAGGGAAGGGATGGCTACACCTTC	CASSRQGRDGYTF
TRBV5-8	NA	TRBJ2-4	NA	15	TGTGCCAGCAGAACAGGGGACTTTTCCAAAAACATTCAGTACTTC	CASRTGDFSKNIQYF
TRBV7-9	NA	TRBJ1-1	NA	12	TGTGCCAGCAGCTTAGCGTCGCGGGGAGCTTTCTTT	CASSLASRGAFF
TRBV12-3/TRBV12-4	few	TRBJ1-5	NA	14	TGTGCCAGCAGTTTTGCGTCAGGCAATCAGCCCCAGCATTTT	CASSFASGNQPQHF
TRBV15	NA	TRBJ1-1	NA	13	TGTGCCACCAGCAGACAGGGGAGCACTGAAGCTTTCTTT	CATSRQGSTEAFF
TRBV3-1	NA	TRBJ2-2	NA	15	TGTGCCAGCAGCCCGCGCCGGGACGGAACCGGGGAGCTGTTTTTT	CASSPRRDGTGELFF
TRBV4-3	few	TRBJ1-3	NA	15	TGCGCCAGCAGCCAAACACCTGGCTCTGGAAACACCATATATTTT	CASSQTPGSGNTIYF